The 30 T cell receptor beta chains below come from one sample, sequenced in a study of T cell responses to AZD1222 COVID-19 vaccine (dated by TCRdb to about 2021). Preparation of the library involved the immunoSEQ multiplex PCR assay. TCRdb carries this immuneACCESS record with in-frame sequences only. Its versions omit some clonotypes, under half of them owing to an unresolved V gene in the studies checked, with the rest unexplained. For this sample there are roughly 160,000 clones; around 90% appear just once. Clones ranked in the top ten supply around 0.99% of the sample. Interpreted using the paper, the time point label stands for: about 28 days (+/-7) after the second vaccine dose. Sequencing used peripheral blood, obtained 28 days after the second AZD1222 dose. All receptors derive from an adult who received the AZD1222 COVID-19 vaccine.

The chain joins TRBV4-1 to TRBJ1-2; 9 bases are shared with TRBD1. The CDR3 has 15 amino acids. Germline-derived CDR1 and CDR2 are MGHRA and YSYEKL. Trimming cost V 0 bases and J 6 bases; bases outside gene matches: 5. The CDR3 region has the DNA TGCGCCAGCAGCCAAGAGACAGGGGGTTATCATGGCTACACCTTC. Translation gives CASSQETGGYHGYTF.

For this clone: In the same sample, other DNA sequences code for this CDR3. The V gene is TRBV11-3, the J gene TRBJ2-5; 8 positions match TRBD2. V was pared by 6 bases and J by 4 bases, with 4 bases of the junction left unmatched. The CDR3 totals 13 residues. Germline values: CDR1 SGHNT, CDR2 YENEEA. CDR3 amino acids: CASSPGGAETQYF. As DNA, the CDR3 is TGTGCCAGCAGTCCGGGGGGGGCAGAGACCCAGTACTTC.

Here the CDR3 DNA reads TGTGCCAGTACCGCGACAGACCTCCCGGCGGGCTACACCTTC. As protein: CASTATDLPAGYTF. The chain combines TRBV19 with TRBJ1-2; TRBD1 might be the D (5 bases). V was cut by 7 bases and J by 8 bases, with 20 bases left in between. Germline V CDR1 and CDR2: LNHDA, SQIVND (reference sequence). The CDR3 runs to 14 residues.

A note on this clone: One end of the junction varies from germline; a read error may be responsible. The chain employs TRBV12-3 or TRBV12-4 and TRBJ1-6, with no clear D. The CDR3 has 13 residues. CDR3 in DNA: TGTGCCATAACCCTTCCCCTCGCGGGGTGCTGGGACTTT. Protein sequence: CAITLPLAGCWDF.

The CDR3 region is CASSPSLRRWDTQYF. Here the CDR3 DNA reads TGTGCCAGCAGCCCCTCTCTTCGAAGGTGGGATACGCAGTATTTT. The rearrangement uses TRBV6-2 or TRBV6-3 and TRBJ2-3, with D hard to call. Germline loops: CDR1 MNHEY, CDR2 SVGEGT. CDR3 length: 15 residues. V lost 6 bases and J lost 6, with 19 bases in between.

The chain couples TRBV27 to TRBJ2-2; the D gene is possibly TRBD1 (6 bases). The germline V and J ends were trimmed by 7 bases and 2 bases, with 20 bases remaining between them. This CDR3 contains 17 residues. Per germline, CDR1 MNHEY and CDR2 SMNVEV (reference sequence). CDR3 bases: TGTGCCAGCACCCCAACCCCGCAGGGGTATAACACCGGGGAGCTGTTTTTT. It is translated as CASTPTPQGYNTGELFF.

The CDR3 DNA is TGTGCTAGTGGTAACGGACAGGGGAGCTCCTACGAGCAGTACTTC. This codes for CASGNGQGSSYEQYF. This chain joins TRBV12-5 and TRBJ2-7, with TRBD1 identical over 9 bases. The CDR3 extends over 15 amino acids. Germline lookup yields CDR1 LGHNT and CDR2 FRNRAP. V was clipped by 5 bases and J by 0 bases; unmatched bases: 5.

The gene calls are TRBV9 and TRBJ2-1; weak D call: TRBD2 (5 bases). The CDR3 loop spans 14 amino acids. Germline V gene sequence: CDR1 SGDLS, CDR2 YYNGEE. The V and J ends lost 0 bases and 8 bases respectively, with 12 bases between them. CDR3 sequence reads: CASSVGPSPDEQFF. CDR3 coding DNA: TGTGCCAGCAGCGTAGGGCCTAGCCCCGATGAGCAGTTCTTC. Full variable domain (outside the CDR3, taken from reference TRBV9 and TRBJ2-1): DSGVTQTPKHLITATGQRVTLRCSPRSGDLSVYWYQQSLDQGLQFLIQYYNGEERAKGNILERFSAQQFPDLHSELNLSSLELGDSALYFCASSVGPSPDEQFFGPGTRLTVL.

This chain links TRBV9 with TRBJ1-1; D uncertain. The germline V gene has CDR1 SGDLS and CDR2 YYNGEE. Trimming removed 0 bases from V and 2 bases from J, with 11 bases in between. The CDR3 spans 15 residues. This chain's CDR3 is CASSVEGRINTEAFF. For the CDR3, the DNA is TGTGCCAGCAGCGTAGAAGGCAGGATAAACACTGAAGCTTTCTTT.

The sample holds one count of this clone. This sequence joins TRBV6-5 and TRBJ2-7, with D perhaps matching TRBD1 (6 bases). The CDR3 extends over 14 amino acids. V lost 2 bases and J lost 2, with 10 bases in between. Germline V gives CDR1 MNHEY, CDR2 SVGAGI. In DNA, the CDR3 is TGTGCCAGCAGTTACCCGACAGGCGCCTACGAGCAGTACTTC. The encoded protein is CASSYPTGAYEQYF.

V is TRBV6-5 and J is TRBJ2-5, with D possibly called TRBD1 or TRBD2 (5 bases each). V lost 0 bases and J lost 3, with 14 bases in between. Germline V CDR1 and CDR2: MNHEY, SVGAGI. This CDR3 contains 16 residues. Here the CDR3 reads CASSYSRDLGEETQYF. The CDR3 DNA is TGTGCCAGCAGTTACTCCCGGGACCTGGGGGAAGAGACCCAGTACTTC.

The chain employs TRBV23-1 and TRBJ2-3; D is unclear. TRBV23-1 counts as an open reading frame of uncertain function. Deletions cut 6 bases from V and 2 bases from J, with 12 bases between. The length of the CDR3 is 14 residues. In nucleotides, the CDR3 is TGCGCCAGCAGAACCGGGTTTCTCACAGATACGCAGTATTTT. Protein product: CASRTGFLTDTQYF.

The chain joins TRBV9 to TRBJ1-1; the match to TRBD1 covers 7 bases. V shed 5 bases and J 11 bases; nucleotides not matched to a gene: 15. The germline V gene encodes CDR1 SGDLS and CDR2 YYNGEE. The CDR3 runs to 14 residues. The CDR3 DNA follows: TGTGCCAGCAGTGAAGGACAGGTACTTGCGCCGGCTTTCTTT. This encodes CASSEGQVLAPAFF.

CDR3 sequence: CASSEHNEQFF. The CDR3 DNA follows: TGTGCCAGCAGTGAACACAATGAGCAGTTCTTC. The rearrangement uses TRBV6-1 and TRBJ2-1; the D is unclear. V dropped 2 bases and J dropped 5 bases, with 1 base sitting between them. The CDR3 is 11 residues long. Germline CDR1 MNHNS, CDR2 SASEGT.

The chain employs TRBV5-6 and TRBJ1-4; D is unresolved. The CDR3 is made up of 15 amino acids. Germline-derived CDR1 and CDR2 are SGHDT and YYEEEE. V was trimmed by 6 bases and J by 0 bases, leaving 12 bases between them. The CDR3 loop is CASTLLGATNEKLFF. For the CDR3, the DNA is TGTGCCAGCACCCTTCTGGGTGCAACTAATGAAAAACTGTTTTTT.

This chain joins TRBV30 and TRBJ2-1; D uncertain. This CDR3 contains 12 residues. Trimming left V 0 bases short and J 9 bases short, with 9 bases between. Germline CDR1 GTSNPN, CDR2 SVGIG (reference sequence). CDR3: CAWSVNLVEQFF. CDR3 DNA: TGTGCCTGGAGTGTAAACCTGGTTGAGCAGTTCTTC.

The V call is TRBV7-8, the J call TRBJ1-2, with TRBD1 matching over 8 bases. Trimming took 4 bases from V and 7 from J; bases not matched to a gene: 8. The CDR3 length is 14 residues. CDR1 and CDR2 (germline): SGHVS, FQNEAQ. The CDR3 spells CASSSRQGQGGYTF. Written as DNA, the CDR3 is TGTGCCAGCAGCTCACGACAGGGGCAGGGTGGCTACACCTTC.

The count of this clone is one. V is TRBV14 and J is TRBJ2-3; TRBD2 matches at 10 bases. This CDR3 has 17 residues. CDR1 and CDR2 from the germline V gene are SGHDN and FVKESK. V gave up 0 bases and J gave up 4 bases; unmatched junction bases: 7. The CDR3 DNA sequence: TGTGCCAGCAGCCAAGATATGAGACTAGCGGGTTCAGATACGCAGTATTTT. Residues: CASSQDMRLAGSDTQYF.

The genes are TRBV12-2 and TRBJ2-2; TRBD2 is the table's D call, not checked against the DNA. TRBV12-2 is recorded as a pseudogene. CDR3 size: 16 residues. The DNA of the CDR3 is TGTGCAAGTCGCGCACGACTAGGTTGGAACACCGGGGAGCTGTTTTTT. It specifies CASRARLGWNTGELFF.

The chain carries TRBV6-5 and TRBJ2-7, with D perhaps assigned TRBD1 or TRBD2 (6 bases each). The CDR3 is made up of 15 amino acids. Germline V lookup: CDR1 MNHEY, CDR2 SVGAGI. V was clipped by 5 bases and J by 6 bases, with 20 bases between them. The CDR3 nucleotides read TGTGCCAGCAGTACCCGGAGGGGGGCGGCTAGCGAGCAGTACTTC. Encoded protein: CASSTRRGAASEQYF.

This rearrangement joins TRBV6-1 to TRBJ2-3; 11 nucleotides match TRBD2. V shed 1 base and J 2 bases; nucleotides not matched to a gene: 5. Germline V gives CDR1 MNHNS, CDR2 SASEGT. This CDR3 is built from 17 residues. In DNA, the CDR3 is TGTGCCAGCAGTGAAGAGATAGCGGGGGGGCCCACAGATACGCAGTATTTT. Amino acid sequence: CASSEEIAGGPTDTQYF.

The gene calls are TRBV4-1 and TRBJ2-1; no clear D. This CDR3 has 15 residues. V was clipped by 0 bases and J by 10 bases, with 16 bases between them. Germline values: CDR1 MGHRA, CDR2 YSYEKL. Here the CDR3 DNA reads TGCGCCAGCAGCCAAGAGACGCCAACCGCCCGGGAGCAGTTCTTC. Residues: CASSQETPTAREQFF.

The chain employs TRBV4-1 and TRBJ2-5; D may be TRBD2 (6 bases). Germline V gene lookup returns CDR1 MGHRA and CDR2 YSYEKL. The CDR3 is 15 residues long. V lost 1 base, J lost 5 bases, and 14 bases lay in between. The CDR3 spells CASSQVATSAETQYF. Here the CDR3 DNA reads TGCGCCAGCAGCCAAGTAGCGACTAGTGCGGAGACCCAGTACTTC.

V is TRBV4-2 and J is TRBJ1-2; 7 positions agree with TRBD1. Germline CDR1 reads LGHNA; CDR2 reads YNFKEQ. CDR3 length: 12 amino acids. The V gene end was trimmed by 8 bases and the J gene end by 2 bases; junction bases not matched to a gene: 2. CDR3: CASGQENYGYTF. In DNA form, the CDR3 reads TGTGCCAGCGGACAGGAGAACTATGGCTACACCTTC.

This clone was observed once. V and J are TRBV5-1 and TRBJ1-6, with D hard to call. Per germline, CDR1 SGHRS and CDR2 YFSETQ. V lost 2 bases and J 9 bases, leaving 12 bases between the germline ends. The CDR3 covers 14 residues. The CDR3 DNA follows: TGCGCCAGCAGCTTTGACTTTGCTGTTTCACCCCTCCACTTT. Its protein is CASSFDFAVSPLHF.

The chain combines TRBV6-5 with TRBJ2-7; D is unresolved. Trimming stripped 8 bases from V and 1 base from J, with 12 bases between. This CDR3 comprises 13 residues. CDR1 and CDR2 (germline): MNHEY, SVGAGI. CDR3 loop: CASSHGTSYEQYF. As DNA, the CDR3 is TGTGCCAGCTCACATGGCACTTCCTACGAGCAGTACTTC.

This rearrangement joins TRBV7-6 to TRBJ1-1; D remains ambiguous. V was clipped by 4 bases and J by 3 bases, with 9 bases between them. CDR1 SGHVS and CDR2 FNYEAQ come from the germline V gene. The CDR3 extends over 13 amino acids. CDR3 amino acids: CASSSERDTEAFF. For the CDR3, the DNA is TGTGCCAGCAGCTCGGAGAGGGACACTGAAGCTTTCTTT.

The chain recombines TRBV7-9 with TRBJ2-7; 8 bases are shared with TRBD1. This CDR3 is built from 13 residues. Germline V gene sequence: CDR1 SEHNR, CDR2 FQNEAQ (reference sequence). V trimming: 6 bases; J trimming: 2 bases; junction bases outside the gene matches: 3. CDR3 DNA sequence: TGTGCCAGCAGGGGACAGGAGACCTACGAGCAGTACTTC. This encodes CASRGQETYEQYF.

The J gene is TRBJ1-1, the V gene TRBV5-1; a weak D match, TRBD1 (6 bases). The CDR3 spans 14 residues. V lost 3 bases and J 1 base, leaving 10 bases between the germline ends. Germline assignment: CDR1 SGHRS and CDR2 YFSETQ. CDR3 region: CASSWMGQNTEAFF. The CDR3, as DNA: TGCGCCAGCAGCTGGATGGGACAGAACACTGAAGCTTTCTTT.

The rearrangement links TRBV6-2 or TRBV6-3 to TRBJ1-1; TRBD1 agrees at 8 bases. V shed 5 bases, J shed 2 bases, and the junction held 7 bases outside the gene matches. CDR1 is MNHEY and CDR2 is SVGEGT in the germline V gene. This CDR3 is 15 amino acids long. CDR3 sequence (DNA): TGTGCCAGCAGTCCCCTGGGACAGGTAAACACTGAAGCTTTCTTT. Encoded protein: CASSPLGQVNTEAFF.